This T cell receptor (beta chain) is drawn from a study of T cells in Graves' hyperthyroidism and ophthalmopathy. From germline, CDR1 is DFQATT and CDR2 SNEGSKA (reference sequence). The ends lost 6 bases at V and 5 bases at J; junction bases unmatched: 10. CDR3 length: 14 amino acids. On the basis of clinical symptoms, serum thyroxine and TRAb, thyroid ultrasound and orbital computed tomography, diagnoses were made. TCR beta CDR3 region amplification was performed from RNA transcripts. A first-round RT-PCR of the TCR CDR3 used the HTBI primer set. TCRdb analysed the multiplex PCR reads with MiXCR anew, one entry per CDR3 protein. The data hold around 690,000 distinct CDR3 sequences, with approximately 15% observed a single time. This clonotype was detected many times.

This chain uses TRBV20-1 with TRBJ2-3, with TRBD2 identical over 8 bases. The TCR comes from a man in his fifties or sixties with Graves' hyperthyroidism. The sequenced material came from blood. CDR3 amino acids: CSAPPGLGVDTQYF. In DNA form, the CDR3 reads TGCAGTGCCCCTCCGGGACTAGGGGTAGATACGCAGTATTTT.